This record covers a single T cell receptor beta chain. Its antigen is still unknown. The CDR3 is 12 amino acids. The germline V gene encodes CDR1 SNHLY and CDR2 FYNNEI. J gave up 4 bases and V 9 bases, and 3 bases lay outside the gene matches. PCR used 60 Vbeta primers and 13 Jbeta primers. TCRdb's copy holds only in-frame clones and misses some; the assay was immunoSEQ multiplex PCR. The data hold more than 95,000 clones, with less than 85% observed a single time. These data belong to a study of cytomegalovirus exposure and HLA in healthy donors. Study-wide background: The early release's HLA-typed donors yielded roughly 85 million unique TCRs. The Caucasian-associated ancestry cluster contained roughly four fifths of the approximately 400 genotyped donors.

The study, taken as a whole, reports: Overall, around 150 TCR beta chains were annotated as cytomegalovirus-associated. With high specificity and sensitivity, the classifier reportedly diagnosed cytomegalovirus status.

V gene TRBV2 combines with J gene TRBJ2-7; 10 nucleotides line up with TRBD2. This TCR was recovered from a man aged 50 to 60 in good health and CMV-seropositive. Sequenced: PBMCs. Here the CDR3 DNA reads TGTGCCAGTGGACTAGCGGCATACGAGCAGTACTTC. It specifies CASGLAAYEQYF.